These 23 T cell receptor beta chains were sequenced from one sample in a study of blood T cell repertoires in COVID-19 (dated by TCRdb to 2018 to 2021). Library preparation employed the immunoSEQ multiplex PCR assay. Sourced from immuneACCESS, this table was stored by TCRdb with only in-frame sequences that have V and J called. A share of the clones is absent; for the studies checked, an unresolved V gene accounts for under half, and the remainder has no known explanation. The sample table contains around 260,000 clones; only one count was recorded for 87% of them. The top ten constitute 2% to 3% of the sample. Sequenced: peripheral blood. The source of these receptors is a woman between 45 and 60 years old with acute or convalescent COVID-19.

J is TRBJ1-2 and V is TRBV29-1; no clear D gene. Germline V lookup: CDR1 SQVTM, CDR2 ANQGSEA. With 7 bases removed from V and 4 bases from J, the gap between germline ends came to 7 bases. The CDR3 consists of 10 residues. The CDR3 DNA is TGCAGCGCTTACAGCTATGGCTACACCTTC. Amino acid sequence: CSAYSYGYTF.

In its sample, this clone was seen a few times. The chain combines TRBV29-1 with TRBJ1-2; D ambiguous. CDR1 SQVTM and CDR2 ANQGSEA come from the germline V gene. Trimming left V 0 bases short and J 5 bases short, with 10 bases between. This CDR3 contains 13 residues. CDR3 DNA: TGCAGCGTTGAAGATGGGCAGACGTATGGCTACACCTTC. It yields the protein CSVEDGQTYGYTF.

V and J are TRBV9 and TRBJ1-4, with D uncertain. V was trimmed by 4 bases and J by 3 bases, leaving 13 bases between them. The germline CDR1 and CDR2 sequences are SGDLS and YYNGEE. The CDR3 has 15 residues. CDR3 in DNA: TGTGCCAGCAGCTTAGGCCCACAGTCTAATGAAAAACTGTTTTTT. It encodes CASSLGPQSNEKLFF.

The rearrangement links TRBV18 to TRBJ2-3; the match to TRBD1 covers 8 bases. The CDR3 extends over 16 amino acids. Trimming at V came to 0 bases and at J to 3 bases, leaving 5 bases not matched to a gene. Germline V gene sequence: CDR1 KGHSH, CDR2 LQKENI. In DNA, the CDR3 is TGTGCCAGCTCACCACCTCAGGGGGCAGGGACAGATACGCAGTATTTT. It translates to CASSPPQGAGTDTQYF.

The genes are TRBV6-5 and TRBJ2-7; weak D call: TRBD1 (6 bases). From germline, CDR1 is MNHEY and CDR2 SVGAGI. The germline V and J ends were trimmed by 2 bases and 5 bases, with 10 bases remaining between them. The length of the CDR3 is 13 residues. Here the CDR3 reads CASSYGRGHEQYF. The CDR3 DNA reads TGTGCCAGCAGTTACGGCAGGGGCCACGAGCAGTACTTC.

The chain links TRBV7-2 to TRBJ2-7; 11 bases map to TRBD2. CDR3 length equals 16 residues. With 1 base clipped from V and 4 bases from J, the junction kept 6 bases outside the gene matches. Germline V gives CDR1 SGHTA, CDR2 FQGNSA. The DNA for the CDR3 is TGTGCCAGCAGCTTAGTATTAGCGGGAGGGCCATACGAGCAGTACTTC. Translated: CASSLVLAGGPYEQYF. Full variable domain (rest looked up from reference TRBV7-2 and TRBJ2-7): GAGVSQSPSNKVTEKGKDVELRCDPISGHTALYWYRQSLGQGLEFLIYFQGNSAPDKSGLPSDRFSAERTGGSVSTLTIQRTQQEDSAVYLCASSLVLAGGPYEQYFGPGTRLTVT.

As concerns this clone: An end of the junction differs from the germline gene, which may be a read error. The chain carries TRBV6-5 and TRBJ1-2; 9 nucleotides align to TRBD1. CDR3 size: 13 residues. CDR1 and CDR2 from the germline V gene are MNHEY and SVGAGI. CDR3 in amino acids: CASSYSKQGARYF. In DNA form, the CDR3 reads TGTGCCAGCAGTTACTCGAAACAGGGGGCGCGTTACTTC.

The CDR3: CASSLPGEDGYTF. The CDR3 region has the DNA TGTGCCAGCAGCCTCCCAGGGGAAGATGGCTACACCTTC. This chain joins TRBV28 and TRBJ1-2; a weak D match, TRBD1 (6 bases). Trimming removed 6 bases from V and 6 bases from J, with 14 bases in between. The CDR3 contains 13 residues. In germline, CDR1 is MDHEN, CDR2 SYDVKM.

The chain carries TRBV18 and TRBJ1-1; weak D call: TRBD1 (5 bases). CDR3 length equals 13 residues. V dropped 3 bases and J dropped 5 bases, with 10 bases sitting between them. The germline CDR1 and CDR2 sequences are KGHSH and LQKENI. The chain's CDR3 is CASSPNGGTEAFF. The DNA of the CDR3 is TGTGCCAGCTCACCCAATGGGGGGACTGAAGCTTTCTTT.

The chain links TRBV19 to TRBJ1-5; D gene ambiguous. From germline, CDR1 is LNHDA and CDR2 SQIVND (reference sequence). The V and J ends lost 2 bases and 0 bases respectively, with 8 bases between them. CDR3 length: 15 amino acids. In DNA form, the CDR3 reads TGTGCCAGTAGTATACAGAGGTATAGCAATCAGCCCCAGCATTTT. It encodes CASSIQRYSNQPQHF.

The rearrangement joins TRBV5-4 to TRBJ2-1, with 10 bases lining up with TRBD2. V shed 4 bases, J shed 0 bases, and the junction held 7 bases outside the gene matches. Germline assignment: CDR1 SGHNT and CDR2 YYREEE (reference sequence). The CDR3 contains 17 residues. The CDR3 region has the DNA TGTGCCAGCAGCCTTGGACTAGCGGTTAGCTCCTACAATGAGCAGTTCTTC. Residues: CASSLGLAVSSYNEQFF.

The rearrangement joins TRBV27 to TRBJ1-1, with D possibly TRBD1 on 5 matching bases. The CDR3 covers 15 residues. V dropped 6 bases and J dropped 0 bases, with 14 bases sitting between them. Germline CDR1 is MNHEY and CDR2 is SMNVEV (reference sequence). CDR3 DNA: TGTGCCAGCAGCAGCGGGACGGTAATGAACACTGAAGCTTTCTTT. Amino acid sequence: CASSSGTVMNTEAFF.

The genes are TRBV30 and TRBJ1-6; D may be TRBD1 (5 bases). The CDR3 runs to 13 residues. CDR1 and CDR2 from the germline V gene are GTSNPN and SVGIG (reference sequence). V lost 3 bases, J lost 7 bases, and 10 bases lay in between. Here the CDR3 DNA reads TGTGCCTGGAGACGGGGGATCAATTCACCCCTCCACTTT. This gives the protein CAWRRGINSPLHF.

CDR3 nucleotide sequence: TGTGCCAGCAGTTTACAGGGGACGGGCTCCTACGAGCAGTACTTC. Translating gives CASSLQGTGSYEQYF. The rearrangement joins TRBV28 to TRBJ2-7; D is perhaps TRBD1 (6 bases). V lost 2 bases and J lost 0, with 11 bases in between. There are 15 residues in the CDR3. Germline V gene sequence: CDR1 MDHEN, CDR2 SYDVKM.

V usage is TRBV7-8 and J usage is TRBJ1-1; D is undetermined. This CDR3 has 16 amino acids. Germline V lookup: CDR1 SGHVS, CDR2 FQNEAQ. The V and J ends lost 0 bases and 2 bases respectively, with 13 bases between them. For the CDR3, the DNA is TGTGCCAGCAGCTTAGCGTACCTCACGGGAAACACTGAAGCTTTCTTT. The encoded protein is CASSLAYLTGNTEAFF.

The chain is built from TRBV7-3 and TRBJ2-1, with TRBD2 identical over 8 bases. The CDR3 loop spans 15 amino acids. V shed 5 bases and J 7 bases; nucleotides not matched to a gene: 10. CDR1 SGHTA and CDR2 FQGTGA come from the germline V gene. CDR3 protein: CASSRYSGGENEQFF. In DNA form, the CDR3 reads TGTGCCAGCAGCCGTTATTCGGGAGGGGAGAATGAGCAGTTCTTC. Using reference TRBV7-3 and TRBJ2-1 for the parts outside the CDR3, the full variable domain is GAGVSQTPSNKVTEKGKYVELRCDPISGHTALYWYRQSLGQGPEFLIYFQGTGAADDSGLPNDRFFAVRPEGSVSTLKIQRTERGDSAVYLCASSRYSGGENEQFFGPGTRLTVL.

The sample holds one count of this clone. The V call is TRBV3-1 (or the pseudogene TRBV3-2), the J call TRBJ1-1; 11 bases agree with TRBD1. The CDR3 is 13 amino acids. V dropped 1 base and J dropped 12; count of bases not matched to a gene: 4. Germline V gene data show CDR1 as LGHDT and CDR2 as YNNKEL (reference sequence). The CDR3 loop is CASSQGTGGETFF. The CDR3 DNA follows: TGTGCCAGCAGCCAAGGGACAGGGGGCGAAACTTTCTTT.

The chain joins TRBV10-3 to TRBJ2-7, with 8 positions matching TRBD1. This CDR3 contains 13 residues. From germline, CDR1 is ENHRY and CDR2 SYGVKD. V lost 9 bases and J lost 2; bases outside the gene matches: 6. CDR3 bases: TGTGCCATTGGACAGGGAAGAACCTACGAGCAGTACTTC. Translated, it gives CAIGQGRTYEQYF.

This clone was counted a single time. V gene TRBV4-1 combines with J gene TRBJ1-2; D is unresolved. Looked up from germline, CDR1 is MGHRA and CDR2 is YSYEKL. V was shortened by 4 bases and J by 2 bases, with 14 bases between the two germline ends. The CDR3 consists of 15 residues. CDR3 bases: TGCGCCAGCAGCCCATGGGTTGTGGAGAACTATGGCTACACCTTC. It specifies CASSPWVVENYGYTF.

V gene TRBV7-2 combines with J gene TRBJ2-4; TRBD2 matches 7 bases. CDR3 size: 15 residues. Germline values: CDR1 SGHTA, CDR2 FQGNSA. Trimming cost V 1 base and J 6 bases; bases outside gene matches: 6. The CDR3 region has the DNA TGTGCCAGCAGCTTAGAACAGGCTAGCGGAAACATTCAGTACTTC. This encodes CASSLEQASGNIQYF.

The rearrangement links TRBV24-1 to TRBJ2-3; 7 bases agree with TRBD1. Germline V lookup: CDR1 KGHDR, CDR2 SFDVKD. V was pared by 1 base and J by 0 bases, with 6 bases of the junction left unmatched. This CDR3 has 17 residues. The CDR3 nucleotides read TGTGCCACCAGTGATTTTAGGCAGGGGGTTAGCACAGATACGCAGTATTTT. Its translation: CATSDFRQGVSTDTQYF.

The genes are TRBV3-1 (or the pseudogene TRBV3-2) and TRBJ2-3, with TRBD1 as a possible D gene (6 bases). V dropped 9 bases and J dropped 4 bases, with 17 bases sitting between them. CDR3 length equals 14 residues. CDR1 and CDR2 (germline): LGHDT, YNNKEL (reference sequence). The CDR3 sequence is CASTQQGIADTQYF. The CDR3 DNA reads TGTGCCAGTACCCAACAGGGAATCGCAGATACGCAGTATTTT.

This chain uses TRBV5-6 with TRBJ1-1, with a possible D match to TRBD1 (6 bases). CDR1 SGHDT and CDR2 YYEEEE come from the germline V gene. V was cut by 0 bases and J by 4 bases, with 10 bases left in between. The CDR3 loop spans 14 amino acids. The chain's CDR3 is CASSLGRGGTEAFF. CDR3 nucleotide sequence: TGTGCCAGCAGCTTGGGTAGGGGGGGCACTGAAGCTTTCTTT. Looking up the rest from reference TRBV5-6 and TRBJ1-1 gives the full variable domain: DAGVTQSPTHLIKTRGQQVTLRCSPKSGHDTVSWYQQALGQGPQFIFQYYEEEERQRGNFPDRFSGHQFPNYSSELNVNALLLGDSALYLCASSLGRGGTEAFFGQGTRLTVV.